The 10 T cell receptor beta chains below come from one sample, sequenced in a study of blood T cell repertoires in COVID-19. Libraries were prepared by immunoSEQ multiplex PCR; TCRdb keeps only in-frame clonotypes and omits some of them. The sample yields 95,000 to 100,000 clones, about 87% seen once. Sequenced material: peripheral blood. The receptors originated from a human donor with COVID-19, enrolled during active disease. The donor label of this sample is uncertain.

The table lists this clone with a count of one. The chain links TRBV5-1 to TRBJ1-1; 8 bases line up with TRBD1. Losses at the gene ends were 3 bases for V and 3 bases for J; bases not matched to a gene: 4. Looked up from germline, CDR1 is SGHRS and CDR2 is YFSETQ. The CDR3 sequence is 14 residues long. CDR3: CASSWGTGDTEAFF. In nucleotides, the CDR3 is TGCGCCAGCAGCTGGGGGACAGGCGACACTGAAGCTTTCTTT.

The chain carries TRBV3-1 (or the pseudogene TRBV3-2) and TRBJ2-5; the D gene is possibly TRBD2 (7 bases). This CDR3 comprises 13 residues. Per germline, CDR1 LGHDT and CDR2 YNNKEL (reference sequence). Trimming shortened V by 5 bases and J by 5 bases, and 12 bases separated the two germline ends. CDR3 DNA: TGTGCCAGCAGCGGGGGGGCCCTCGAGACCCAGTACTTC. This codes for CASSGGALETQYF.

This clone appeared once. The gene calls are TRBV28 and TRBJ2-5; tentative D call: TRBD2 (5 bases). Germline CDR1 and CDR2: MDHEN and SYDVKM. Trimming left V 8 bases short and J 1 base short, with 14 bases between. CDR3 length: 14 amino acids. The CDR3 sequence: CASEGVLGQETQYF. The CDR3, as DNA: TGTGCCAGCGAGGGAGTCTTAGGCCAAGAGACCCAGTACTTC.

The CDR3 protein is CASRSGGSYNEQFF. CDR3 bases: TGCGCCAGCCGCTCAGGGGGCTCCTACAATGAGCAGTTCTTC. The chain is built from TRBV5-1 and TRBJ2-1, with TRBD1 identical over 7 bases. CDR3 length equals 14 residues. V lost 7 bases to trimming and J lost 0 bases; unmatched junction nucleotides: 4. The germline V gene encodes CDR1 SGHRS and CDR2 YFSETQ.

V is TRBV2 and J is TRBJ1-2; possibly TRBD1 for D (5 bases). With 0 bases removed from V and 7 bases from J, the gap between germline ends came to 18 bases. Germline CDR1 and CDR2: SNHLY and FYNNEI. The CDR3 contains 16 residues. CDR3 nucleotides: TGTGCCAGCAGTGAAGCTATGGGTGGACAATTGAGTGGCTACACCTTC. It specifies CASSEAMGGQLSGYTF.

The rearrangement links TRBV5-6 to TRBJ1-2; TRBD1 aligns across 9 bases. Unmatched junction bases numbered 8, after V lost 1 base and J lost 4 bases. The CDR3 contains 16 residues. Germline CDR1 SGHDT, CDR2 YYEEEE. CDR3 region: CASSLTGTGPSYGYTF. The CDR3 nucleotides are TGTGCCAGCAGCTTGACCGGGACAGGGCCCTCCTATGGCTACACCTTC. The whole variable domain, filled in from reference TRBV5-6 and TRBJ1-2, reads DAGVTQSPTHLIKTRGQQVTLRCSPKSGHDTVSWYQQALGQGPQFIFQYYEEEERQRGNFPDRFSGHQFPNYSSELNVNALLLGDSALYLCASSLTGTGPSYGYTFGSGTRLTVV.

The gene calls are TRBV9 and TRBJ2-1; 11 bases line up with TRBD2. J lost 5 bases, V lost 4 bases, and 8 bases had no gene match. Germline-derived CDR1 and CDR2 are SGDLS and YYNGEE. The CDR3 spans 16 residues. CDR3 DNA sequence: TGTGCCAGCAGCTCGCCTAGCGGGGGGATTGACAATGAGCAGTTCTTC. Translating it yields CASSSPSGGIDNEQFF.

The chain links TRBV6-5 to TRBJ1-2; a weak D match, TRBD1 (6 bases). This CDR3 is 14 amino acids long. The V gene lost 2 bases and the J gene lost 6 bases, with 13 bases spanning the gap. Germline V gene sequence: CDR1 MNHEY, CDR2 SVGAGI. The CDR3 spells CASSYLRGVNGYTF. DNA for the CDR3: TGTGCCAGCAGTTACCTCAGGGGCGTAAATGGCTACACCTTC.

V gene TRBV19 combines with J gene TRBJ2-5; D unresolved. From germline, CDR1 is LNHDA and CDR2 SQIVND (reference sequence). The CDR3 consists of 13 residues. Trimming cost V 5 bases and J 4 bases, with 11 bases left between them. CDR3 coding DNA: TGTGCCAGTAGTCGCGTCAAGTTAGAGACCCAGTACTTC. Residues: CASSRVKLETQYF.

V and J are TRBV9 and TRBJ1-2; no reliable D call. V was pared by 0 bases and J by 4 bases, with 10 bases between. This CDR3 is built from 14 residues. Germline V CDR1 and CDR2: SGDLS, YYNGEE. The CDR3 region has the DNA TGTGCCAGCAGCGTAGGTAACGCGGCCTATGGCTACACCTTC. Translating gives CASSVGNAAYGYTF.